This T cell receptor beta chain was observed in a study of cytomegalovirus exposure and HLA in healthy donors. Study-level points and caveats: Among the sequence variants, a highly shared cluster was likely an artifact of sequencing.

As concerns this clone: Its antigen is unknown.

Germline assignment: CDR1 LNHDA and CDR2 SQIVND (reference sequence). This CDR3 comprises 11 residues. V lost 6 bases and J lost 9, with 9 bases in between. The PCR employed 60 Vbeta primers together with 13 Jbeta primers. The table came from immunoSEQ multiplex PCR; TCRdb's copy has only in-frame clones and leaves some out. The sample has 100,000 or so clones, 60% to 75% seen once. Sequencing was carried out using PBMCs. This chain connects TRBV19 to TRBJ1-5; tentative D call: TRBD1 (5 bases). The TCR sequence derives from a man in his fifties in good health and CMV-seronegative. The CDR3 sequence is CASSGGGPQHF. The CDR3 DNA reads TGTGCCAGTAGCGGGGGAGGGCCCCAGCATTTT.